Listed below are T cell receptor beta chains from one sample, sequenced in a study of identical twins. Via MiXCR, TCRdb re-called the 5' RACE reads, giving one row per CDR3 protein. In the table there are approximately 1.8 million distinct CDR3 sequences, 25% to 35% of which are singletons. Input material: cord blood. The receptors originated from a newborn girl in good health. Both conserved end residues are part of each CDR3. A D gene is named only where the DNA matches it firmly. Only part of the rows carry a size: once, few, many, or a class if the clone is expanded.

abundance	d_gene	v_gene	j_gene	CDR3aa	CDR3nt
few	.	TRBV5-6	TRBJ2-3	CASSYRVSSTDTQYF	TGTGCCAGCAGCTACAGGGTCTCTAGCACAGATACGCAGTATTTT
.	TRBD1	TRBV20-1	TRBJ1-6	CSARVTGVRGNSPLHF	TGCAGTGCTAGAGTCACAGGGGTTCGGGGAAATTCACCCCTCCACTTT
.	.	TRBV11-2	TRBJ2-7	CASSAADGGGLYEQYF	TGTGCCAGCAGCGCCGCCGATGGAGGGGGTCTCTACGAGCAGTACTTC
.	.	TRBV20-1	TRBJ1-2	CSARLRGRVDGYTF	TGCAGTGCTAGGTTAAGGGGCAGGGTGGATGGCTACACCTTC
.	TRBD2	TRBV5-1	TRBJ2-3	CASSLYLAGTDTQYF	TGCGCCAGCAGCTTGTACCTAGCGGGGACAGATACGCAGTATTTT
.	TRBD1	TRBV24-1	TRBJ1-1	CATSEGDRGRIDTEAFF	TGTGCCACCAGTGAGGGGGACAGGGGTCGTATCGACACTGAAGCTTTCTTT
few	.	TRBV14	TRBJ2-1	CASSQEYPSYNEQFF	TGTGCCAGCAGCCAAGAGTATCCCTCCTACAATGAGCAGTTCTTC
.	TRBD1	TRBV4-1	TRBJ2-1	CASSQPGQGADEQFF	TGCGCCAGCAGCCAACCGGGACAGGGGGCCGATGAGCAGTTCTTC
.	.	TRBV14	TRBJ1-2	CASSPTLNYYGYTF	TGTGCCAGCAGCCCGACGCTCAATTACTATGGCTACACCTTC
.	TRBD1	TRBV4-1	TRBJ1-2	CASRNPTGEANYGYTF	TGCGCCAGCAGGAACCCGACAGGGGAAGCTAACTATGGCTACACCTTC
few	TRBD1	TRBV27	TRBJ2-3	CASSPKQGGTDTQYF	TGTGCCAGCAGTCCCAAACAGGGGGGCACAGATACGCAGTATTTT
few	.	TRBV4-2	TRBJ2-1	CASSRYDRSSSYNEQFF	TGTGCCAGCAGCCGCTACGACAGGTCGAGCTCCTACAATGAGCAGTTCTTC
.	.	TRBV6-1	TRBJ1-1	CASSEARGGNTEAFF	TGTGCCAGCAGTGAAGCAAGGGGTGGGAACACTGAAGCTTTCTTT
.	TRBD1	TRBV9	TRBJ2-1	CASSETGFVNEQFF	TGTGCCAGCAGCGAGACAGGGTTCGTCAATGAGCAGTTCTTC
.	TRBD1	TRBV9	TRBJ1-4	CASSSGTGGLIEKLFF	TGTGCCAGCAGCTCCGGGACAGGGGGCCTTATTGAAAAACTGTTTTTT
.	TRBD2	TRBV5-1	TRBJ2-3	CASSPTPLGTSGRCGTDTQYF	TGCGCCAGCAGCCCCACTCCCCTCGGGACTAGCGGGAGGTGTGGCACGGATACGCAGTATTTT
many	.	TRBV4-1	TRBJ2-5	CASSQGSGEETQYF	TGTGCCAGCAGCCAAGGGTCAGGGGAAGAGACCCAGTACTTC
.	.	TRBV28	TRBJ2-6	CASTTLGYSGANVLTF	TGTGCCAGCACCACTCTTGGCTACTCTGGGGCCAACGTCCTGACTTTC
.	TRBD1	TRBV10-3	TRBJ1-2	CAVSESQGNYGYTF	TGTGCCGTCAGTGAGTCACAGGGGAACTATGGCTACACCTTC
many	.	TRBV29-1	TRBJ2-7	CSALTGTNYEQYF	TGCAGCGCCCTAACCGGGACAAACTACGAGCAGTACTTC
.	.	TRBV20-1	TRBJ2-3	CSATTDFSTDTQYF	TGCAGTGCCACTACGGACTTTAGCACAGATACGCAGTATTTT
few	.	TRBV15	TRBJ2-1	CATSRRDLSYNEQFF	TGTGCCACCAGCAGACGGGACCTCTCCTACAATGAGCAGTTCTTC
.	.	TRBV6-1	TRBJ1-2	CASRAAYTNYGYTF	TGTGCCAGCAGGGCAGCGTACACTAACTATGGCTACACCTTC
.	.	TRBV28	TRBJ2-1	CASSSGLQGREQFF	TGTGCCAGCAGTTCGGGACTTCAAGGACGTGAGCAGTTCTTC
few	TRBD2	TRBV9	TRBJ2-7	CASSAASGSNEQYF	TGTGCCAGCAGCGCGGCTAGCGGGAGTAACGAGCAGTACTTC
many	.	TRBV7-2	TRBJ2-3	CASSQFTDTQYF	TGTGCCAGCAGCCAGTTCACAGATACGCAGTATTTT
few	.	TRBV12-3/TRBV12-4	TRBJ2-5	CASRPTRLGETQYF	TGTGCCAGCAGGCCGACTAGGCTAGGAGAGACCCAGTACTTC
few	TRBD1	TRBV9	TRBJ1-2	CASSVGTGAGYTF	TGTGCCAGCAGCGTAGGAACAGGGGCTGGCTACACCTTC
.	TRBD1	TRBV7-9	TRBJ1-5	CASSSVWGGRGPYSNQPQHF	TGTGCCAGCAGCTCCGTATGGGGGGGCAGGGGGCCTTATAGCAATCAGCCCCAGCATTTT
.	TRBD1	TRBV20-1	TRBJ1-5	CSARSTGGSQPQHF	TGCAGTGCTAGGAGCACAGGGGGAAGTCAGCCCCAGCATTTT
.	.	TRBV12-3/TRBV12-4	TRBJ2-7	CASSFEGVDEQYF	TGTGCCAGCAGTTTCGAGGGGGTGGACGAGCAGTACTTC
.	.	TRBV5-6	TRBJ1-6	CASSLAGHGSPLHF	TGTGCCAGCAGCTTGGCGGGGCACGGATCACCCCTCCACTTT
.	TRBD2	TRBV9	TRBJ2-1	CASSVTGTSGGPSFF	TGTGCCAGCAGCGTGACCGGGACTAGCGGGGGGCCTTCCTTCTTC